This T cell receptor beta chain was retrieved from a study of T cell changes during pregnancy in multiple sclerosis. This clone was found a few times. Data came from immunoSEQ multiplex PCR; TCRdb stores just in-frame clones and leaves some out. The sample lists around 80,000 clones, about 90% occurring once. In germline, CDR1 is LNHDA, CDR2 SQIVND (reference sequence). The length of the CDR3 is 15 residues. Between the trimmed V and J ends, which lost 4 bases and 1 base, there was a span of 11 bases. The TCR was taken from a female donor with multiple sclerosis, enrolled in a pregnancy study. Specimen: peripheral blood, collected before pregnancy. The rearrangement joins TRBV19 to TRBJ2-1; possibly TRBD2 for D (6 bases). The CDR3 DNA reads as TGTGCCAGTAGTACGGAGGGCCTGTCCTACAATGAGCAGTTCTTC. This translates into CASSTEGLSYNEQFF.